Below, 21 T cell receptor beta chains from the same sample are listed, as sequenced in a study of OX40 agonist ivuxolimab in advanced cancers. The method was immunoSEQ multiplex PCR; TCRdb's version includes in-frame clones alone and lacks a portion of them. Here the sample spans approximately 28,000 clones, approximately 83% being singletons. The specimen was CD4+ or CD8+ T cells sorted from blood, collected in a trial of the OX40 agonist ivuxolimab. The origin of the receptors is an adult with an advanced solid tumor such as melanoma, head and neck, liver or kidney cancer.

The chain combines TRBV6-1 with TRBJ2-7, with D unresolved. Germline CDR1 reads MNHNS; CDR2 reads SASEGT. V lost 2 bases to trimming and J lost 2 bases, with 1 base between them. This CDR3 is 11 amino acids long. The DNA of the CDR3 is TGTGCCAGCAGTGAACCCTACGAGCAGTACTTC. Its translation is CASSEPYEQYF.

CDR3: CASSLGVGTNEKLFF. CDR3 nucleotides: TGTGCCAGCAGCTTAGGAGTCGGAACTAATGAAAAACTGTTTTTT. V usage is TRBV7-9 and J usage is TRBJ1-4; D gene unclear. V lost 1 base and J 1 base, leaving 7 bases between the germline ends. The CDR3 extends over 15 amino acids. Per germline, CDR1 SEHNR and CDR2 FQNEAQ (reference sequence).

This clone occurred a few times. J is TRBJ1-2 and V is TRBV19, with 7 bases fitting TRBD1. V shed 10 bases, J shed 4 bases, and the junction held 9 bases outside the gene matches. CDR1 is LNHDA, CDR2 SQIVND, per germline (reference sequence). This CDR3 spans 13 amino acids. Written as DNA, the CDR3 is TGTGCCATCAGTCCACAGGGGACCTATGGCTACACCTTC. The encoded protein is CAISPQGTYGYTF.

Comment on this clone: The same CDR3 can be traced to other DNA sequences in this sample. The gene calls are TRBV19 and TRBJ1-5; tentative D call: TRBD1 (5 bases). The germline CDR1 and CDR2 sequences are LNHDA and SQIVND (reference sequence). This CDR3 is 16 amino acids long. V lost 0 bases, J lost 6 bases, and 15 bases lay in between. CDR3 amino acids: CASSIDLSGFGQPQHF. In DNA, the CDR3 is TGTGCCAGTAGTATAGATCTATCAGGGTTCGGTCAGCCCCAGCATTTT.

J is TRBJ2-5 and V is TRBV7-9; unclear D gene. The V gene lost 6 bases and the J gene lost 1 base, with 12 bases spanning the gap. The CDR3 is made up of 14 amino acids. The germline V gene encodes CDR1 SEHNR and CDR2 FQNEAQ (reference sequence). CDR3 nucleotides: TGTGCCAGCAGGAGCCCGAACCTCCAAGAGACCCAGTACTTC. It specifies CASRSPNLQETQYF.

The CDR3 DNA follows: TGTGCCAGCAGTTACGGGACAGGGACCTTCTATGAAGCTTTCTTT. Translating it yields CASSYGTGTFYEAFF. The rearrangement links TRBV6-5 to TRBJ1-1, with TRBD1 identical over 9 bases. With V trimmed by 2 bases and J by 7 bases, 8 bases remained unmatched. Germline V gene sequence: CDR1 MNHEY, CDR2 SVGAGI. The CDR3 is 15 residues long.

This sequence joins TRBV15 and TRBJ1-5; D remains unclear. The CDR3 is made up of 15 amino acids. Germline values: CDR1 LNHNV, CDR2 YYDKDF (reference sequence). The ends were cut back, 2 bases at V and 0 bases at J, with 8 bases in the middle. The CDR3 sequence is CATSRRSNSNQPQHF. In DNA, the CDR3 is TGTGCCACCAGCAGACGCAGTAATAGCAATCAGCCCCAGCATTTT.

This sequence joins TRBV7-2 and TRBJ2-7; TRBD2 is a possible D gene (6 bases). The CDR3 runs to 13 residues. Germline V gives CDR1 SGHTA, CDR2 FQGNSA. Trimming removed 4 bases at V and 4 bases at J, with 11 bases between. In DNA, the CDR3 is TGTGCCAGCAGCTCCCCCGCGGGGTACGAGCAGTACTTC. Amino acid sequence: CASSSPAGYEQYF.

The V gene is TRBV7-9, the J gene TRBJ2-6; D unclear. V shed 5 bases and J shed 0 bases, with 5 bases lying between them. This CDR3 has 14 amino acids. Germline V lookup: CDR1 SEHNR, CDR2 FQNEAQ (reference sequence). The CDR3 reads CASSRLSGANVLTF. In nucleotides, the CDR3 is TGTGCCAGCAGCCGGCTCTCTGGGGCCAACGTCCTGACTTTC.

The sample holds one count of this clone. The chain combines TRBV25-1 with TRBJ2-3; 7 nucleotides align to TRBD1. Germline V gene data show CDR1 as MGHDK and CDR2 as SYGVNS. V dropped 6 bases and J dropped 2; count of bases not matched to a gene: 11. This CDR3 is built from 16 residues. CDR3 protein: CASRRTRQGPTDTQYF. CDR3 in DNA: TGTGCCAGCAGAAGAACGAGACAGGGACCCACAGATACGCAGTATTTT.

This rearrangement joins TRBV25-1 to TRBJ2-2; no clear D. The CDR3 is made up of 15 amino acids. V was clipped by 5 bases and J by 0 bases, with 10 bases between them. Germline V gene data show CDR1 as MGHDK and CDR2 as SYGVNS. CDR3 region: CASSPYDTNTGELFF. CDR3 in DNA: TGTGCCAGCAGTCCTTATGATACGAACACCGGGGAGCTGTTTTTT.

V and J are TRBV5-1 and TRBJ2-3; 8 bases match TRBD1. This CDR3 is built from 15 residues. Germline loops: CDR1 SGHRS, CDR2 YFSETQ. After removal of 4 bases from V and 6 bases from J, the junction contained 10 bases not matched to a gene. CDR3 nucleotide sequence: TGCGCCAGCAGCCCCGGGGGACAGGTGCAGGATACGCAGTATTTT. This sequence encodes CASSPGGQVQDTQYF.

The chain employs TRBV18 and TRBJ2-7; no firm D call. V was trimmed by 2 bases and J by 0 bases, leaving 11 bases between them. Looked up from germline, CDR1 is KGHSH and CDR2 is LQKENI. This CDR3 is built from 15 residues. The CDR3 reads CASSPYSLSSYEQYF. CDR3 coding DNA: TGTGCCAGCTCACCATACAGCCTCTCCTCCTACGAGCAGTACTTC.

This rearrangement joins TRBV2 to TRBJ1-1, with 8 positions matching TRBD1. The length of the CDR3 is 14 residues. Germline V gene data show CDR1 as SNHLY and CDR2 as FYNNEI. J gave up 6 bases and V 3 bases, and 6 bases lay outside the gene matches. The CDR3: CASSESGGRAEAFF. DNA of the CDR3: TGTGCCAGCAGTGAGTCAGGGGGCAGGGCTGAAGCTTTCTTT.

The CDR3 loop reads CASSEQGGFINEQFF. The CDR3 DNA reads TGTGCCAGCAGTGAACAGGGAGGATTTATCAATGAGCAGTTCTTC. The chain links TRBV6-1 to TRBJ2-1, with D possibly TRBD2 on 6 matching bases. The CDR3 has 15 amino acids. Germline V CDR1 and CDR2: MNHNS, SASEGT. Deletions cut 2 bases from V and 6 bases from J, with 14 bases between.

This clone was found a few times. The J gene is TRBJ2-2, the V gene TRBV18; no reliable D call. Germline V gives CDR1 KGHSH, CDR2 LQKENI. V lost 7 bases to trimming and J lost 0 bases, with 9 bases between them. The CDR3 spans 14 residues. CDR3 sequence: CASFFGANTGELFF. The CDR3 DNA reads as TGTGCCAGCTTCTTTGGGGCGAACACCGGGGAGCTGTTTTTT.

In this sample, this clone turned up a few times. The chain uses TRBV4-3 and TRBJ1-3; tentative D call: TRBD1 (6 bases). In germline, CDR1 is LGHNA, CDR2 YSLEER. The CDR3 has 17 residues. V was cut by 0 bases and J by 0 bases, with 12 bases left in between. The CDR3 sequence: CASSQDPTGNSGNTIYF. The CDR3 DNA follows: TGCGCCAGCAGCCAAGACCCCACAGGGAACTCTGGAAACACCATATATTTT.

This chain joins TRBV6-5 and TRBJ1-2; 10 nucleotides match TRBD1. The CDR3 extends over 15 amino acids. Germline V gene lookup returns CDR1 MNHEY and CDR2 SVGAGI. Trimming took 4 bases from V and 6 from J; bases not matched to a gene: 8. The CDR3 loop is CASSSKTGGIHGYTF. The CDR3 nucleotides read TGTGCCAGCAGTTCCAAGACAGGGGGCATTCATGGCTACACCTTC.

The V and J genes are TRBV10-2 and TRBJ1-1; D perhaps matches TRBD1 (6 bases). V lost 4 bases to trimming and J lost 1 base, with 7 bases between them. The germline gives CDR1 WSHSY, CDR2 SAAADI. The CDR3 length is 13 residues. This chain's CDR3 is CASSGQANTEAFF. CDR3 nucleotides: TGCGCCAGCAGTGGACAGGCGAACACTGAAGCTTTCTTT.

The rearrangement links TRBV5-8 to TRBJ2-3, with 7 bases aligning to TRBD1. The CDR3 runs 13 residues. Germline V gene lookup returns CDR1 SGHTS and CDR2 YDEGEE. V was pared by 3 bases and J by 3 bases, with 1 base of the junction left unmatched. The CDR3 here is CASSSQGTDTQYF. The DNA for the CDR3 is TGTGCCAGCAGCTCACAGGGGACAGATACGCAGTATTTT.

The rearrangement uses TRBV7-2 and TRBJ2-5; D call uncertain. Trimming cost V 6 bases and J 5 bases, with 19 bases left between them. The CDR3 has 15 residues. The germline CDR1 and CDR2 sequences are SGHTA and FQGNSA. CDR3 region: CASRPYTGLGETQYF. As DNA, the CDR3 is TGTGCCAGCAGGCCGTACACCGGGCTGGGGGAGACCCAGTACTTC.